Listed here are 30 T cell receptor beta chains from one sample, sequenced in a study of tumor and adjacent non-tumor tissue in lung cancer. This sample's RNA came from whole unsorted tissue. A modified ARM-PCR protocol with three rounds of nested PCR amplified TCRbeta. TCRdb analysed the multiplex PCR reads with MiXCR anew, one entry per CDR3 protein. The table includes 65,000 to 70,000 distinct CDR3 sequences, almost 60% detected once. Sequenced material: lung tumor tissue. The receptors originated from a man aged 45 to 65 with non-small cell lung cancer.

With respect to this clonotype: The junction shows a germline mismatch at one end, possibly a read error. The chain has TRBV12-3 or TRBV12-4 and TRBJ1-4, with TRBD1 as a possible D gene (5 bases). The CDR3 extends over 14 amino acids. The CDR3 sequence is CVSSRGGENKKLSF. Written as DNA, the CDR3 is TGTGTCAGCAGCCGCGGGGGAGAGAATAAAAAACTGTCTTTT.

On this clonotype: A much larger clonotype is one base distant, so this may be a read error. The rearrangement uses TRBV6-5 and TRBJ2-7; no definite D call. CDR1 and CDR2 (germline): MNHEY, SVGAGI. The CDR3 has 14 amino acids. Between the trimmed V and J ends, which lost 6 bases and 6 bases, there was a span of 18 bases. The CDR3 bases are TGTGCCAGCAGAAACTCTCGGGTCGGCAGCGAGCAGTACTTC. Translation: CASRNSRVGSEQYF.

In nucleotides, the CDR3 is TGTGTCAGTAGTGAGGACTGGGCAGGCAACAATCAGCCCCAGCATTTT. This translates into CVSSEDWAGNNQPQHF. The chain links TRBV6-1 to TRBJ1-5; the D is unclear. Germline assignment: CDR1 MNHNS and CDR2 SASEGT. The CDR3 runs 16 residues.

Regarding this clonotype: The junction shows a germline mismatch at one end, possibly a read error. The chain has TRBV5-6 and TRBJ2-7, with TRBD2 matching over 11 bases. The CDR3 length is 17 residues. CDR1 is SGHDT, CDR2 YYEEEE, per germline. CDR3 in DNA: TGTGCCAGCAGCCCCGGGGGGCTAGCGGGAGGCCTCTACGGGCAGTACTTC. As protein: CASSPGGLAGGLYGQYF.

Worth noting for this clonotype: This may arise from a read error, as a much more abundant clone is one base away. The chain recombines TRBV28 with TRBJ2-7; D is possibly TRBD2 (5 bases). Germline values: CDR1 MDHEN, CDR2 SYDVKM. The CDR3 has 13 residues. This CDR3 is CVSTSAGPYEQYF. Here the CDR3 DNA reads TGTGTCAGCACCTCCGCGGGTCCCTACGAGCAGTACTTC.

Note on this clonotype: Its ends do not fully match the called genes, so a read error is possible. The CDR3 coding sequence is TGTGACAGCAGTAAGGCTACAGGGGACACTGAAGCTTTCTTT. This codes for CDSSKATGDTEAFF. This chain joins TRBV6-5 and TRBJ1-1, with 7 bases lining up with TRBD1. This CDR3 spans 14 amino acids. The germline gives CDR1 MNHEY, CDR2 SVGAGI.

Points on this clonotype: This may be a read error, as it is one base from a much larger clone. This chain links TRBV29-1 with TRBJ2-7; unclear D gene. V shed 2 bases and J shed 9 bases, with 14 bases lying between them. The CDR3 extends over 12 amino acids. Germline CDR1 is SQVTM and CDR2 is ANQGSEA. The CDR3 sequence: CSVEPRPGGQYF. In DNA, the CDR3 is TGCAGCGTTGAACCCCGACCGGGCGGGCAGTACTTC.

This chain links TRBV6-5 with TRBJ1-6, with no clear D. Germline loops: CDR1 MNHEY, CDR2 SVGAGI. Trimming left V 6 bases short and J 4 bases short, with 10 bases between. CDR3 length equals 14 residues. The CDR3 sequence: CASRGQGYNSPLHF. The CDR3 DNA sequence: TGTGCCAGCAGAGGCCAAGGGTATAATTCACCCCTCCACTTT.

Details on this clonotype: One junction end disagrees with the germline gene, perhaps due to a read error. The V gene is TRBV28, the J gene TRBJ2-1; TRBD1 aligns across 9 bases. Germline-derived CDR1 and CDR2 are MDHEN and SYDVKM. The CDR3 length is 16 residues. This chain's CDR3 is CASSLFGQGCYNEQFF. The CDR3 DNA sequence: TGTGCCAGCAGTTTGTTCGGACAGGGGTGCTACAATGAGCAATTCTTC.

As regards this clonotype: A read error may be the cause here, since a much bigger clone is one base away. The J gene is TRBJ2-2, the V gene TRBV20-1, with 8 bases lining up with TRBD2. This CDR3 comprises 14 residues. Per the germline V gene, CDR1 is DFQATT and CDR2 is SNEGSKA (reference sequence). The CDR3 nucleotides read TGCAGTGCCACCGGGACTAGGGACACCGGGAAGCTGTTTTTT. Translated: CSATGTRDTGKLFF.

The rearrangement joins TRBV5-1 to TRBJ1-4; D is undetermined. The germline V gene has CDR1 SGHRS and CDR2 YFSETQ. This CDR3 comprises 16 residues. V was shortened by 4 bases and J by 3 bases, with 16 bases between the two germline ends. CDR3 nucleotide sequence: TGCGCCAGCAGCCCCCGTACGACGGCAGCTAATGAAAAACTGTTTTTT. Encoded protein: CASSPRTTAANEKLFF.

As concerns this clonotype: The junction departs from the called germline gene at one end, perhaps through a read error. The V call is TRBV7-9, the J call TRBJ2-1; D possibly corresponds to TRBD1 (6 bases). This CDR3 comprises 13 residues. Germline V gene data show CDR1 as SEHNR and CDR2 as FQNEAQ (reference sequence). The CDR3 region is CTSRRQASNEQFF. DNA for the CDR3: TGTACCAGCAGGCGACAGGCGAGTAATGAGCAGTTCTTC.

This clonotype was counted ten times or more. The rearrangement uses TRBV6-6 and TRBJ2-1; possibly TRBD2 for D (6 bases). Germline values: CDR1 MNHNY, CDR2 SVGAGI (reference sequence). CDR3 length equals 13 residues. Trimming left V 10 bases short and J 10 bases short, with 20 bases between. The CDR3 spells CATARLGAGEQFF. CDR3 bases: TGTGCCACCGCCCGACTAGGGGCAGGGGAGCAGTTCTTC.

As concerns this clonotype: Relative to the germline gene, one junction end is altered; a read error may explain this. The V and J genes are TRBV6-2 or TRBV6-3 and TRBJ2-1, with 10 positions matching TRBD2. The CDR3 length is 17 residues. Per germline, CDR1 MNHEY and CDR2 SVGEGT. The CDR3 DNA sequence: TGTGCCTGCAGCTACAGGGGGGGCAGGACTAGCGGCAATGAGCAGTTCTTC. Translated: CACSYRGGRTSGNEQFF.

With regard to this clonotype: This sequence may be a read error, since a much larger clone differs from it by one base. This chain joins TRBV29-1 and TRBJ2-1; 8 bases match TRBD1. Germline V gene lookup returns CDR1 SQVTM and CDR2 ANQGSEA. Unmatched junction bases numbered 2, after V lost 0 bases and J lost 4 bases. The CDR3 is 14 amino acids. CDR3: CSVEEGTGYNEQFF. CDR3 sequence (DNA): TGCAGCGTTGAAGAGGGGACAGGTTACAATGAGCAGTTCTTC.

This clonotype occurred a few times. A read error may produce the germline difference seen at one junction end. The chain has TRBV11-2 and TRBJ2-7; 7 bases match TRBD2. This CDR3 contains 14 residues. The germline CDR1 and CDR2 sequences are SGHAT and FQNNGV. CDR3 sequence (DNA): TGTGCCAGCAGTCCCCAAGCGGGGAGGTACGAGGAGTACTTC. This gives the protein CASSPQAGRYEEYF.

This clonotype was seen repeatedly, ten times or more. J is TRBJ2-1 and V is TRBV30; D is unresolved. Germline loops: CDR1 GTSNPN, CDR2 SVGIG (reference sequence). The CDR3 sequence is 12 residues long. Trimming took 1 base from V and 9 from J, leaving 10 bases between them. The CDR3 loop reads CAWSGPLSEQFF. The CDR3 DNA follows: TGTGCCTGGAGTGGGCCCCTTTCTGAGCAGTTCTTC.

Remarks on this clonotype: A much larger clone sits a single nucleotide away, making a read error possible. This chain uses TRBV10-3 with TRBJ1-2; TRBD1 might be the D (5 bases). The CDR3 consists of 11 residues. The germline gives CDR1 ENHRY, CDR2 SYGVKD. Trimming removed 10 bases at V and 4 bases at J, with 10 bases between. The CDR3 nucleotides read TGTGCCAACAAACAGGTCTATGGCTACACCTTC. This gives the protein CANKQVYGYTF.

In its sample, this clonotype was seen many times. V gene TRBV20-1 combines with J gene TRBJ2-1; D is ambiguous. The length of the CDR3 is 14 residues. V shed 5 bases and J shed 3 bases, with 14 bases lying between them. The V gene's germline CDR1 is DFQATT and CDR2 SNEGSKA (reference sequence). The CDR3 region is CSAQGSVLYNEQFF. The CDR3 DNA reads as TGCAGTGCTCAAGGGTCAGTGCTCTACAATGAGCAGTTCTTC.

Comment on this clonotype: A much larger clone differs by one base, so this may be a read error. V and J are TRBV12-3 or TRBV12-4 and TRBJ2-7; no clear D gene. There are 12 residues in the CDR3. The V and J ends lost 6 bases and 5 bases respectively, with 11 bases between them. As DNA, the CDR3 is TGTGCCAGCAGCCCCATAGGCGACGAGCAGTACTTC. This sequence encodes CASSPIGDEQYF.

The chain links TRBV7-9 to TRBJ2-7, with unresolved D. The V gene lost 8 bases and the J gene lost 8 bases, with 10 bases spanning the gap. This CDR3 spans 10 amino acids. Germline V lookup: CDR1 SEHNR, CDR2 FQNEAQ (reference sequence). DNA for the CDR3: TGTGCCAGCGGAGCACCTCAGCAGTACTTC. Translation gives CASGAPQQYF.

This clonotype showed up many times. The CDR3 coding sequence is TGTGCCAGCCGGGGCAGGGAGAGGATATATTCACCCCTCCACTTT. Its protein product is CASRGRERIYSPLHF. The rearrangement uses TRBV28 and TRBJ1-6; the D gene is possibly TRBD1 (5 bases). In germline, CDR1 is MDHEN, CDR2 SYDVKM. Between the trimmed V and J ends, which lost 8 bases and 8 bases, there was a span of 19 bases. The CDR3 is 15 residues long.

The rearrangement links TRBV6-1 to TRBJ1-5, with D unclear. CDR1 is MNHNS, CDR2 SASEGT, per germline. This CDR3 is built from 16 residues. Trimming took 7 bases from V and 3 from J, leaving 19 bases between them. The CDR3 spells CASKEYWAGNNQPQHF. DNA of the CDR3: TGTGCCAGCAAGGAATACTGGGCAGGCAACAATCAGCCCCAGCATTTT.

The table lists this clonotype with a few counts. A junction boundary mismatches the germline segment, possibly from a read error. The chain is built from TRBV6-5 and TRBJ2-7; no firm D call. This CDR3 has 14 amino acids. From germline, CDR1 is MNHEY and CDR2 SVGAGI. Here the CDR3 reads CASMASLSSYGQYF. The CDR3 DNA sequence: TGTGCCAGCATGGCCAGCCTAAGCTCCTACGGGCAGTACTTC.

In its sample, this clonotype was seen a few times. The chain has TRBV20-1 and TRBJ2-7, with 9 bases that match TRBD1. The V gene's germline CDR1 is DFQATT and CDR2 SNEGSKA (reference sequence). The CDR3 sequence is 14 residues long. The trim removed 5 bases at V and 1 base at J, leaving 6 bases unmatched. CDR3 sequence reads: CSAGYGQGSYEQYF. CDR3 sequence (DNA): TGCAGTGCTGGCTACGGACAGGGGTCCTACGAGCAGTACTTC.

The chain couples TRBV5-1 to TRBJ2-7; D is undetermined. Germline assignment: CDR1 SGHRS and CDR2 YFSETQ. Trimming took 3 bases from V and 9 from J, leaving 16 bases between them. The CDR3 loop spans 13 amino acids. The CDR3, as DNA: TGCGCCAGCAGCTCTCGCACGAATGACGGGCAGTACTTC. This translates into CASSSRTNDGQYF.

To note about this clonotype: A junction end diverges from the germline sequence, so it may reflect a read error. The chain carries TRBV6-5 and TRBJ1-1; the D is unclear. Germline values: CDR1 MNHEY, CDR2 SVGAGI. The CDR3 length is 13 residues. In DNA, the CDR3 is TGTACCAGCAGGCGTGAGTTTAACACTGAAGCTCTCTTT. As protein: CTSRREFNTEALF.

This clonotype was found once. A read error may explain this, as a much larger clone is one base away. This chain's CDR3 is CASSYDGANSPLHF. The CDR3 bases are TGTGCCAGCAGTTACGATGGGGCAAATTCACCCCTCCACTTT. The V call is TRBV6-5, the J call TRBJ1-6, with D maybe TRBD1 (5 bases). The V end lost 2 bases, the J end lost 7 bases, and 9 bases lay between the germline ends. The CDR3 length is 14 residues. CDR1 is MNHEY and CDR2 is SVGAGI in the germline V gene.

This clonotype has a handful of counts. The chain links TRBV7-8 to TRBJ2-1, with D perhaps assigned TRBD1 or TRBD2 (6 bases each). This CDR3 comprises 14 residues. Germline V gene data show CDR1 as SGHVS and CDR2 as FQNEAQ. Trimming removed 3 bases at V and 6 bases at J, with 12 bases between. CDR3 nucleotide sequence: TGTGCCAGCAGCTTGCCAGGGGAGGTCAATGAGCAGTTCTTC. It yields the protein CASSLPGEVNEQFF.

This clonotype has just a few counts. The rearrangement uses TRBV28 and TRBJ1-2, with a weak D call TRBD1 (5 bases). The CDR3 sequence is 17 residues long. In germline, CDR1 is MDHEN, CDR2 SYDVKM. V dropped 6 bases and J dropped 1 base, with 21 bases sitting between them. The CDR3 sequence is CASSQARGRPINYGYTF. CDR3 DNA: TGTGCCAGCAGCCAGGCGAGGGGACGGCCAATTAACTATGGCTACACCTTC.